Reported below is one T cell receptor beta chain. Its antigen is currently unknown. The data were taken from a study of early T cells in non-severe SARS-CoV-2 infection. Overall study: From unsorted whole blood, bulk RNA was sequenced, and the chains remained unpaired.

Overall study results and limits: VDJdb matches were skewed toward anti-spike CD8 T cell responses.

The CDR3 is 12 amino acids. Unique molecular identifiers were attached to individual cDNA molecules. TCRdb re-called the 5' RACE reads through MiXCR, storing one row per CDR3 protein. Of roughly 61,000 distinct CDR3 sequences listed, more than 10% are singletons. The chain recombines TRBV21-1 with TRBJ2-1; no check of the table's D call, TRBD2, against the DNA was made. TRBV21-1 represents a pseudogene. This clonotype originated in an adult who was a healthcare worker with PCR-confirmed SARS-CoV-2 infection or an uninfected control (not recorded which). The sequencing input was whole blood. The CDR3 DNA is TGTGCCACCGCTAGCTCATACAATGAGCAGTTCTTC. It translates to CATASSYNEQFF.